Listed here are 28 T cell receptor beta chains from one sample, sequenced in a study of shared clonotypes between healthy human individuals. In the naive CD8 group, cells lacked CD45RO and were positively selected for CCR7, so terminally differentiated effector memory CD45RA+ cells were left out. Sequencing used immunoSEQ multiplex PCR; TCRdb keeps in-frame clones, though not all of them. The table lists around 600,000 clones, 95% of them singletons. The specimen was naive CD8+ T cells sorted from blood. The receptors originated from a woman aged 25-40 years in good health.

In regard to this clone: This specimen includes other DNA sequences encoding the same CDR3. The rearrangement joins TRBV7-9 to TRBJ2-7, with 7 bases identical to TRBD1. Trimming removed 8 bases from V and 1 base from J; junction bases left unmatched: 2. There are 12 residues in the CDR3. CDR1 is SEHNR and CDR2 is FQNEAQ in the germline V gene (reference sequence). CDR3 nucleotide sequence: TGTGCCAGCTCGACAGGGTCCTACGAGCAGTACTTC. It yields the protein CASSTGSYEQYF.

The chain links TRBV5-6 to TRBJ1-1, with a possible D match to TRBD1 (6 bases). CDR3 size: 13 residues. Between the trimmed V and J ends, which lost 5 bases and 3 bases, there was a span of 11 bases. The germline V gene encodes CDR1 SGHDT and CDR2 YYEEEE. CDR3 in DNA: TGTGCCAGCAGGTCTCAGGGGTACACTGAAGCTTTCTTT. As protein: CASRSQGYTEAFF.

The chain combines TRBV27 with TRBJ2-7; a possible D gene is TRBD2 (5 bases). CDR3 size: 14 residues. Trimming cost V 6 bases and J 3 bases, with 15 bases left between them. Germline V CDR1 and CDR2: MNHEY, SMNVEV (reference sequence). CDR3 bases: TGTGCCAGCAGCCCTAGTGGAGCGGACTACGAGCAGTACTTC. This sequence encodes CASSPSGADYEQYF.

This chain connects TRBV10-3 to TRBJ2-1; no clear D. V lost 0 bases and J 4 bases, leaving 4 bases between the germline ends. The CDR3 has 13 amino acids. Germline assignment: CDR1 ENHRY and CDR2 SYGVKD. CDR3 loop: CAISESVYNEQFF. CDR3 nucleotide sequence: TGTGCCATCAGTGAGTCGGTATACAATGAGCAGTTCTTC.

This sequence joins TRBV7-9 and TRBJ1-2, with D maybe TRBD1 (5 bases). The V gene lost 0 bases and the J gene lost 3 bases, with 14 bases spanning the gap. The CDR3 has 16 amino acids. The germline V gene encodes CDR1 SEHNR and CDR2 FQNEAQ (reference sequence). CDR3 region: CASSLAGARPHYGYTF. The CDR3 bases are TGTGCCAGCAGCTTAGCAGGGGCTCGCCCCCACTATGGCTACACCTTC. Using reference TRBV7-9 and TRBJ1-2 for the parts outside the CDR3, the full variable domain is DTGVSQNPRHKITKRGQNVTFRCDPISEHNRLYWYRQTLGQGPEFLTYFQNEAQLEKSRLLSDRFSAERPKGSFSTLEIQRTEQGDSAMYLCASSLAGARPHYGYTFGSGTRLTVV.

This sequence joins TRBV27 and TRBJ2-3, with D perhaps TRBD2 (6 bases). Germline V gene lookup returns CDR1 MNHEY and CDR2 SMNVEV (reference sequence). There are 14 residues in the CDR3. The V end lost 1 base, the J end lost 6 bases, and 11 bases lay between the germline ends. CDR3 region: CASSLFTSPDTQYF. The CDR3 region has the DNA TGTGCCAGCAGTTTATTCACTAGCCCTGATACGCAGTATTTT.

The chain carries TRBV29-1 and TRBJ2-7, with a possible D match to TRBD1 (6 bases). V gave up 4 bases and J gave up 0 bases, with 19 bases separating them. The V gene's germline CDR1 is SQVTM and CDR2 ANQGSEA. CDR3 length: 16 residues. The CDR3 sequence is CSVGGRGVSSSYEQYF. CDR3 sequence (DNA): TGCAGCGTTGGGGGGCGAGGGGTCTCGTCCTCCTACGAGCAGTACTTC.

This sequence joins TRBV5-4 and TRBJ2-1, with TRBD1 matching 11 bases. This CDR3 has 15 amino acids. Germline-derived CDR1 and CDR2 are SGHNT and YYREEE (reference sequence). The trim removed 5 bases at V and 9 bases at J, leaving 10 bases unmatched. The DNA for the CDR3 is TGTGCCAGCAGTCCCGGGACAGGGGGTAAAGTTGAGCAGTTCTTC. Encoded protein: CASSPGTGGKVEQFF. The variable domain in full, completed from reference TRBV5-4 and TRBJ2-1, reads ETGVTQSPTHLIKTRGQQVTLRCSSQSGHNTVSWYQQALGQGPQFIFQYYREEENGRGNFPPRFSGLQFPNYSSELNVNALELDDSALYLCASSPGTGGKVEQFFGPGTRLTVL.

This rearrangement joins TRBV5-4 to TRBJ2-7; D unclear. The CDR3 has 15 residues. The germline gives CDR1 SGHNT, CDR2 YYREEE (reference sequence). V was cut by 6 bases and J by 4 bases, with 20 bases left in between. The CDR3 sequence is CASIDSAAGSYEQYF. The CDR3, as DNA: TGTGCCAGCATCGACTCGGCCGCCGGATCGTACGAGCAGTACTTC.

The chain has TRBV27 and TRBJ2-3; the D gene could be TRBD1 or TRBD2 (6 bases each). Germline V gene sequence: CDR1 MNHEY, CDR2 SMNVEV (reference sequence). With 7 bases removed from V and 1 base from J, the gap between germline ends came to 18 bases. CDR3 length equals 16 residues. As DNA, the CDR3 is TGTGCCAGCACCGTGTCCGGGGGCGCTGGCACAGATACGCAGTATTTT. Its protein is CASTVSGGAGTDTQYF.

This clone has a single count. The identical CDR3 is also encoded by other nucleotide sequences in the sample. The rearrangement uses TRBV28 and TRBJ2-7; D uncertain. Trimming removed 5 bases from V and 0 bases from J, with 8 bases in between. The CDR3 extends over 13 amino acids. The germline gives CDR1 MDHEN, CDR2 SYDVKM. CDR3 region: CASSLQSSYEQYF. CDR3 bases: TGTGCCAGCAGTCTACAGAGCTCCTACGAGCAGTACTTC.

The genes are TRBV9 and TRBJ1-2, with 10 bases aligning to TRBD1. The CDR3 has 14 residues. The J segment lost 2 bases and the V segment lost 3 bases, leaving 1 base of the junction unmatched. Germline CDR1 SGDLS, CDR2 YYNGEE. This CDR3 is CASSAGQGNYGYTF. The CDR3 DNA sequence: TGTGCCAGCAGCGCGGGACAGGGGAACTATGGCTACACCTTC.

The gene calls are TRBV9 and TRBJ2-1; 12 bases align to TRBD2. Germline trimming cut 3 bases from V and 2 bases from J; bases unmatched to any gene: 3. CDR1 is SGDLS, CDR2 YYNGEE, per germline. CDR3 length: 16 residues. The CDR3 nucleotides read TGTGCCAGCAGCGCTCGGACTAGCGGGACCTACAATGAGCAGTTCTTC. It is translated as CASSARTSGTYNEQFF. Combining the CDR3 with reference TRBV9 and TRBJ2-1 gives the whole variable domain DSGVTQTPKHLITATGQRVTLRCSPRSGDLSVYWYQQSLDQGLQFLIQYYNGEERAKGNILERFSAQQFPDLHSELNLSSLELGDSALYFCASSARTSGTYNEQFFGPGTRLTVL.

This chain uses TRBV28 with TRBJ1-6; no firm D call. Germline CDR1 MDHEN, CDR2 SYDVKM. The CDR3 length is 14 residues. The V end was cut by 8 bases, the J end by 9 bases, with 17 bases between. The CDR3, as DNA: TGTGCCAGCCAGGTGGTTGTGGGTCGTTCACCCCTCCACTTT. This codes for CASQVVVGRSPLHF.

Turning to this clone: The sample has other DNA sequences that encode this CDR3 too. The chain couples TRBV5-1 to TRBJ2-7; D is possibly TRBD2 (6 bases). The V end was cut by 8 bases, the J end by 1 base, with 13 bases between. This CDR3 is built from 13 residues. Germline CDR1 SGHRS, CDR2 YFSETQ. The CDR3 DNA reads as TGCGCCAGTAGGAGTAGCGGTTCCTACGAGCAGTACTTC. Translation gives CASRSSGSYEQYF.

This chain joins TRBV9 and TRBJ1-1; D remains ambiguous. V lost 5 bases and J 12 bases, leaving 20 bases between the germline ends. The length of the CDR3 is 13 residues. Germline V CDR1 and CDR2: SGDLS, YYNGEE. CDR3 amino acids: CASSPWEAPGSFF. The CDR3 DNA reads as TGTGCCAGCAGTCCCTGGGAGGCTCCCGGGTCTTTCTTT.

The chain links TRBV19 to TRBJ2-7; D possibly corresponds to TRBD2 (6 bases). The germline V gene encodes CDR1 LNHDA and CDR2 SQIVND (reference sequence). V gave up 5 bases and J gave up 3 bases, with 14 bases separating them. The CDR3 runs to 14 residues. The CDR3 DNA reads as TGTGCCAGTAGTCCGGGACTGGGATACTACGAGCAGTACTTC. Protein: CASSPGLGYYEQYF.

This clone appeared once. This rearrangement joins TRBV4-1 to TRBJ2-7, with 8 bases aligning to TRBD1. The trim removed 5 bases at V and 4 bases at J, leaving 4 bases unmatched. CDR3 length: 13 amino acids. Germline lookup yields CDR1 MGHRA and CDR2 YSYEKL. CDR3: CASSSRQGYEQYF. CDR3 DNA sequence: TGCGCCAGCAGCTCGCGACAGGGGTACGAGCAGTACTTC.

About this clone: Other DNA sequences within the sample encode an identical CDR3. This chain uses TRBV2 with TRBJ2-7; D gene unclear. The CDR3 spans 10 residues. The V end was cut by 4 bases, the J end by 6 bases, with 4 bases between. Germline loops: CDR1 SNHLY, CDR2 FYNNEI. CDR3 coding DNA: TGTGCCAGCAGTGCACGCGAGCAGTACTTC. Translating gives CASSAREQYF.

The V and J genes are TRBV29-1 and TRBJ2-7, with 7 bases matching TRBD1. Germline V gene data show CDR1 as SQVTM and CDR2 as ANQGSEA. This CDR3 has 14 amino acids. Trimming removed 5 bases from V and 2 bases from J; junction bases left unmatched: 9. The CDR3 DNA reads as TGCAGCGTTTACGGGACAGCGGAAACCTACGAGCAGTACTTC. Translating gives CSVYGTAETYEQYF.

The chain carries TRBV2 and TRBJ2-3; weak D call: TRBD1 (7 bases). Germline V lookup: CDR1 SNHLY, CDR2 FYNNEI. V was shortened by 5 bases and J by 0 bases, with 15 bases between the two germline ends. The CDR3 runs to 16 residues. The CDR3 nucleotides read TGTGCCAGCAGTTCGGGGGACAGTCCTAGCACAGATACGCAGTATTTT. Protein sequence: CASSSGDSPSTDTQYF.

The chain is built from TRBV27 and TRBJ1-2; 12 nucleotides align to TRBD1. The V gene end was trimmed by 6 bases and the J gene end by 6 bases; junction bases not matched to a gene: 8. Germline V gives CDR1 MNHEY, CDR2 SMNVEV (reference sequence). The CDR3 sequence is 15 residues long. CDR3 nucleotides: TGTGCCAGCAGGGGCCGGGACAGGGGGCTTCATGGCTACACCTTC. Amino acids: CASRGRDRGLHGYTF.

The gene calls are TRBV6-6 and TRBJ2-7; D gene ambiguous. Trimming took off 4 bases at V and 5 bases at J, with 6 bases between the two ends. The CDR3 totals 11 residues. Germline loops: CDR1 MNHNY, CDR2 SVGAGI (reference sequence). Written as DNA, the CDR3 is TGTGCCAGCAGTTCCGAGCACGAGCAGTACTTC. It codes for CASSSEHEQYF.

The chain uses TRBV5-1 and TRBJ2-7; D ambiguous. Germline V lookup: CDR1 SGHRS, CDR2 YFSETQ. Trimming left V 4 bases short and J 0 bases short, with 5 bases between. The CDR3 consists of 12 residues. CDR3: CASSDNSYEQYF. In nucleotides, the CDR3 is TGCGCCAGCAGCGACAACTCCTACGAGCAGTACTTC.

The genes are TRBV4-3 and TRBJ2-6; the D is unclear. The CDR3 sequence is 18 residues long. With 5 bases removed from V and 5 bases from J, the gap between germline ends came to 22 bases. Germline CDR1 is LGHNA and CDR2 is YSLEER. The CDR3 loop reads CASSSFPASQSRANVLTF. Here the CDR3 DNA reads TGCGCCAGCAGCTCTTTCCCGGCGTCACAAAGTCGGGCCAACGTCCTGACTTTC.

This rearrangement joins TRBV5-4 to TRBJ2-1, with D unclear. From germline, CDR1 is SGHNT and CDR2 YYREEE (reference sequence). The V and J ends lost 1 base and 5 bases respectively, with 16 bases between them. The length of the CDR3 is 16 residues. The CDR3 region has the DNA TGTGCCAGCAGCTTGAGAAGCTGGGCCGGCAACAATGAGCAGTTCTTC. Its protein is CASSLRSWAGNNEQFF.

This chain links TRBV9 with TRBJ1-2; 7 bases are shared with TRBD1. This CDR3 spans 14 amino acids. Germline V gives CDR1 SGDLS, CDR2 YYNGEE. Germline trimming cut 4 bases from V and 6 bases from J; bases unmatched to any gene: 9. CDR3: CASSPLTGRDGYTF. CDR3 in DNA: TGTGCCAGCAGCCCCCTGACAGGGAGGGATGGCTACACCTTC.

The V call is TRBV19, the J call TRBJ1-5, with 7 bases aligning to TRBD1. Trimming removed 6 bases from V and 2 bases from J; junction bases left unmatched: 7. Germline loops: CDR1 LNHDA, CDR2 SQIVND (reference sequence). The CDR3 runs to 15 residues. CDR3 DNA sequence: TGTGCCAGTAGCACGACAGGGAATGGCAATCAGCCCCAGCATTTT. Its protein product is CASSTTGNGNQPQHF.